What follows is one TCR beta chain and its context. This CDR3 region has 13 residues. Germline V gene data show CDR1 as LGHDT and CDR2 as YNNKEL (reference sequence). The V end was cut by 0 bases, the J end by 5 bases, with 5 bases between. The data originate from a study of blood T cell repertoires in COVID-19. How the authors handled the data: Quantification of nucleated cells was approximated via reference gene primer amplification. Repertoires were generated with immunoSEQ multiplex PCR, while TCRdb's copy carries only in-frame clones and drops some. V and J calls and clone size are as listed in that table; D and trimming were resolved from the DNA. The profile shows around 250,000 clones, roughly 86% of them singletons.

The sample comprised peripheral blood. This chain joins TRBV3-1 (or the pseudogene TRBV3-2) and TRBJ1-3; no clear D. This clonotype was sampled from a man aged 18 to 29 with active or convalescent COVID-19. The CDR3 nucleotides read TGTGCCAGCAGCCAAGACAGGCGAAACACCATATATTTT. This codes for CASSQDRRNTIYF.